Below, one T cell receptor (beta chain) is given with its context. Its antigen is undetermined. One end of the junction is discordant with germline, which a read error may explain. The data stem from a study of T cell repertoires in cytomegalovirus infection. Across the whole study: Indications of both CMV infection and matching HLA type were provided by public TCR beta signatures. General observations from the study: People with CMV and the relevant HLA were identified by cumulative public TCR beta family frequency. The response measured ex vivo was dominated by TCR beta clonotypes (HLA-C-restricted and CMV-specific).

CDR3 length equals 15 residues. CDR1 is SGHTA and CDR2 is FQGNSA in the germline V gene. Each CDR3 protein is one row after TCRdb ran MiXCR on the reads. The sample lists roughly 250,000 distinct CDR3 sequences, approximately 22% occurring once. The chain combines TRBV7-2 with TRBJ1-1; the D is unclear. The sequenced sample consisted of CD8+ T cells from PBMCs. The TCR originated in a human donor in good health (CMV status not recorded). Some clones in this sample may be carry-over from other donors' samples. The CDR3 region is CASSSRTAVNTKAFF. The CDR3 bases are TGTGCCAGCAGCTCGCGGACCGCCGTGAACACTAAAGCTTTCTTT.